Given below is one T cell receptor (beta chain) in context. As originally analysed: Nucleated cell number was recorded as an estimate derived from reference gene primer amplification. Produced via immunoSEQ multiplex PCR; TCRdb's table is partial and in-frame only. The V and J calls and the clone size are those of that table, but D and trimming were determined from the DNA. Altogether over 200,000 clones are present, roughly 91% being singletons, with the ten largest covering 0.95% to 1%. These data are taken from a study of blood T cell repertoires in COVID-19. Study in general: Whether acute or convalescent, the COVID-19 samples came from the United States, Italy and Spain. T cells, B-cell-depleted T cells, or PBMCs supplied cDNA or gDNA.

Germline V gene sequence: CDR1 DFQATT, CDR2 SNEGSKA (reference sequence). Trimming cost V 3 bases and J 4 bases; bases outside gene matches: 21. The CDR3 runs 21 residues. V gene TRBV20-1 combines with J gene TRBJ2-1; TRBD2 matches 13 bases. This sequence was found in a woman aged 40 to 55 who had recovered from COVID-19. Sequenced material: peripheral blood. The CDR3 sequence is CSASGGALGTSGAWWYNEQFF. In nucleotides, the CDR3 is TGCAGTGCTAGTGGGGGGGCCCTTGGGACTAGCGGGGCGTGGTGGTACAATGAGCAGTTCTTC.